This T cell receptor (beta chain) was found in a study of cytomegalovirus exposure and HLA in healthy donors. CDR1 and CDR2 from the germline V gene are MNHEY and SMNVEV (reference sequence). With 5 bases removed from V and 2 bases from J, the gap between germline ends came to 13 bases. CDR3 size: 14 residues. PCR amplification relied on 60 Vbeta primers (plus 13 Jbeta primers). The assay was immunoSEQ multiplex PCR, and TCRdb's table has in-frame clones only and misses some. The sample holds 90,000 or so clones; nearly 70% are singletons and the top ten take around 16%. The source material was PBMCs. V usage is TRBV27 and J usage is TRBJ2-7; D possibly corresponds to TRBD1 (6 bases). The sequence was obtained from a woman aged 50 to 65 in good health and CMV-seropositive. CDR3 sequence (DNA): TGTGCCAGCAGTGACCGGGACACGACCTACGAGCAGTACTTC. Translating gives CASSDRDTTYEQYF.